This entry describes one T cell receptor (beta chain). The data were taken from a study of T-cell reconstitution after alpha-beta-depleted transplantation in children. Germline V gene lookup returns CDR1 KGHSH and CDR2 LQKENI. The CDR3 runs to 13 residues. Trimming pared 0 bases from V and 3 bases from J, leaving 6 bases between. Unique molecular identifiers were used to barcode this TCRbeta library. MiXCR, applied by TCRdb to the PCR reads, yields one record per CDR3 protein. The repertoire includes a few hundred thousand distinct CDR3 sequences, 9.5% to 15% of them detected once, and over 5.5% sits in the top ten.

The sequence was collected from a human donor who donated a stem cell graft to a child with combined immunodeficiency. Material: PBMCs from the stem cell graft donor, obtained from the stem cell graft. The chain recombines TRBV18 with TRBJ2-7, with TRBD1 as a possible D gene (5 bases). Written as DNA, the CDR3 is TGTGCCAGCTCACCACCACAGGACTACGAGCAGTACTTC. Translated: CASSPPQDYEQYF.